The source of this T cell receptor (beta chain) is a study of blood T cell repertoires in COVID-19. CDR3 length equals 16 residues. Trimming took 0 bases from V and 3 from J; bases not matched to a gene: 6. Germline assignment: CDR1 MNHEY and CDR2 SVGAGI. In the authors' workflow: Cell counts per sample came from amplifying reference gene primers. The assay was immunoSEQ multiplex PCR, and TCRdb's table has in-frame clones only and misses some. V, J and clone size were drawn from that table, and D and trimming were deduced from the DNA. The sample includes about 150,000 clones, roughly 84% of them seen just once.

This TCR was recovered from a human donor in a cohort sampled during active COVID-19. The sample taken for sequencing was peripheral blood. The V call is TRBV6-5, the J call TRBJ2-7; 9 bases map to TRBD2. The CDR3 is CASSYSGRGGRYEQYF. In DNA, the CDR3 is TGTGCCAGCAGTTACTCAGGGCGGGGGGGCCGCTACGAGCAGTACTTC.